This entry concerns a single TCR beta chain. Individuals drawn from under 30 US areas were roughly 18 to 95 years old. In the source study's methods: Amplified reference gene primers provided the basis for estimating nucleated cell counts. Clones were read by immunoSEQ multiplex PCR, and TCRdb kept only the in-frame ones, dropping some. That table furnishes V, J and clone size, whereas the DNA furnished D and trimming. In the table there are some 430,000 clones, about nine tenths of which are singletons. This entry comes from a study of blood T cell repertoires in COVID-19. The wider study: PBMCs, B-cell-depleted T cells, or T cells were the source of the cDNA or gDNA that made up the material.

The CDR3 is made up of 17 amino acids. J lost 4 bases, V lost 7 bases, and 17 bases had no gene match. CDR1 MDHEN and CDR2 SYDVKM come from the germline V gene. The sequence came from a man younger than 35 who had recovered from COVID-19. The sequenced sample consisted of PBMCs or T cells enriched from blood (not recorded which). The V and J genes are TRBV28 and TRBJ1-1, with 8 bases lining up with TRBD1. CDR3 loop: CASTIGGDRRWGTEAFF. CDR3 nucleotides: TGTGCCAGCACTATAGGCGGGGACAGGCGTTGGGGCACTGAAGCTTTCTTT.